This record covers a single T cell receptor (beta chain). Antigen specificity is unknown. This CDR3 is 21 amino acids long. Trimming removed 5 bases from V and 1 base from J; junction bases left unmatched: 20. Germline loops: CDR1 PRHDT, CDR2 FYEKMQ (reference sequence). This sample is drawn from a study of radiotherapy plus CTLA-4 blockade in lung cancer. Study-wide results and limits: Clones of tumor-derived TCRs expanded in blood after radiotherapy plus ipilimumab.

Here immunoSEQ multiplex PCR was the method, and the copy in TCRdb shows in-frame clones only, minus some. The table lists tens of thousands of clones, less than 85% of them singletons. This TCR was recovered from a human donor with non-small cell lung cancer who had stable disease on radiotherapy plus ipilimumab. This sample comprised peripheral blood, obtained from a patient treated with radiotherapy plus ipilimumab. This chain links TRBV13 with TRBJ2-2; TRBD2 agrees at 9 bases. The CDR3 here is CASSDTAGGRSLLLNTGELFF. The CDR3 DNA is TGTGCCAGCAGCGATACGGCGGGGGGGAGATCCCTACTTTTGAACACCGGGGAGCTGTTTTTT.